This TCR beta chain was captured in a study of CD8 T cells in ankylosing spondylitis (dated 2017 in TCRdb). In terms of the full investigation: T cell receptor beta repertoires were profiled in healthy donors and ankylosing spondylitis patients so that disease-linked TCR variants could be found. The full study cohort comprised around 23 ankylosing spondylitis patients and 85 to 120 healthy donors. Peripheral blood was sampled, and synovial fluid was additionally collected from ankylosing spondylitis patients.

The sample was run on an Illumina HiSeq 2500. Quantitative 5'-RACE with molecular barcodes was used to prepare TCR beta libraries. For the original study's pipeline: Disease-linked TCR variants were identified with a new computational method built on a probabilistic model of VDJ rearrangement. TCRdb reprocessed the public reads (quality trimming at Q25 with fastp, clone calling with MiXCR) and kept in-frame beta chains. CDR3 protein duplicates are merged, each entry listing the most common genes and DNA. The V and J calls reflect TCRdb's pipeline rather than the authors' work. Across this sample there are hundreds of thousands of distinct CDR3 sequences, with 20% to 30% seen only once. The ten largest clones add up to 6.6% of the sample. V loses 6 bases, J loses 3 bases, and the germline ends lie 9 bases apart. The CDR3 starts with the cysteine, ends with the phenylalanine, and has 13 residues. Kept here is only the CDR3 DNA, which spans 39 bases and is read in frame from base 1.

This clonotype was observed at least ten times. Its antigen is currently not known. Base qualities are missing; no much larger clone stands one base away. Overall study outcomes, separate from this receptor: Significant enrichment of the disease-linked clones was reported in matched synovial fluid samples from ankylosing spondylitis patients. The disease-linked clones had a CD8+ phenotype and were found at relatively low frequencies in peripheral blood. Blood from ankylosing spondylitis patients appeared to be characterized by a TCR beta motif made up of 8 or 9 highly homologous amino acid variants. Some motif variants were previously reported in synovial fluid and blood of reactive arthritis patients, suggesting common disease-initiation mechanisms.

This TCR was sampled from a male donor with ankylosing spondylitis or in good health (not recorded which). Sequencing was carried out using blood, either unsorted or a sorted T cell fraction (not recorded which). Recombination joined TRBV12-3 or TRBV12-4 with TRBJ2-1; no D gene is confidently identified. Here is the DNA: TGTGCCAGCAGCTCCTCCGGCTACAATGAGCAGTTCTTC. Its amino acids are CASSSSGYNEQFF.